This T cell receptor (beta chain) was sequenced for a study of CD8 T cells in Susac syndrome. The T cells that were sequenced for TCR beta were CD8+ and CD4+ cells from blood. Matching for age and sex applied to the controls, who were healthy donors. TEMRA cells were enriched by FACS, and CD4+ and CD8+ T cells were negatively isolated. CDR3 length equals 15 residues. Looked up from germline, CDR1 is SGHAT and CDR2 is FQDESV (reference sequence). Trimming removed 5 bases from V and 10 bases from J, with 18 bases in between. RNA in amounts of roughly 0.5 to 1 ug was reverse transcribed with random hexamers. TCR beta CDR3 was amplified by immunoSEQ covering 54 Vbeta and 13 Jbeta. TCRdb reanalysed the immunoSEQ multiplex PCR reads using MiXCR and keeps one entry per CDR3 protein. There are 150,000 to 200,000 distinct CDR3 sequences in the sample; approximately 92% occur only once, and about 0.14% lies in the top ten.

V usage is TRBV11-1 and J usage is TRBJ1-6; possibly TRBD1 for D (5 bases). The clonotype comes from a human donor in good health. Material: CD4+ T cells from PBMCs. The CDR3 sequence: CASSPDRGLRSPLHF. CDR3 bases: TGTGCCAGCAGCCCCGACAGAGGACTACGGTCACCCCTCCACTTT. The full variable domain, in which reference TRBV11-1 and TRBJ1-6 provide the parts outside the CDR3, is EAEVAQSPRYKITEKSQAVAFWCDPISGHATLYWYRQILGQGPELLVQFQDESVVDDSQLPKDRFSAERLKGVDSTLKIQPAELGDSAMYLCASSPDRGLRSPLHFGNGTRLTVT.